This TCR beta chain was captured in a study of OX40 agonist ivuxolimab in advanced cancers. Study-wide context: Three patients, one with hepatocellular carcinoma and two with cutaneous melanoma, responded partially.

Study-level points and caveats: Partial responders treated at 0.1-3.0 mg/kg exhibited clonal expansion among the lowest measured. The study found that CD8+ T cells averaged more expanded clones than CD4+.

The table came from immunoSEQ multiplex PCR; TCRdb's copy has only in-frame clones and leaves some out. This sample carries about 50,000 clones, more than 75% of them seen once, and the ten largest clones take about 3.8%. The germline V and J ends were trimmed by 10 bases and 0 bases, with 13 bases remaining between them. This CDR3 comprises 14 residues. Germline V CDR1 and CDR2: ENHRY, SYGVKD. Details on this clone: Its specificity is not known.

The clonotype originates from an adult with an advanced solid tumor such as melanoma, head and neck, liver or kidney cancer. This specimen was CD4+ or CD8+ T cells sorted from blood, taken in a trial of the OX40 agonist ivuxolimab. The J gene is TRBJ1-3, the V gene TRBV10-3; no clear D gene. The CDR3 region has the DNA TGTGCCACCCAGGACGGATTCTCTGGAAACACCATATATTTT. Its protein product is CATQDGFSGNTIYF.